This T cell receptor beta chain was observed in a study of beta chain features in type 1 diabetes. Overall study findings and caveats: With patients and controls alike, PCR might favor shorter templates to an equal degree.

This clone was detected many times. Its antigen is as yet unknown. CDR3 length equals 13 residues. The V gene end was trimmed by 5 bases and the J gene end by 5 bases; junction bases not matched to a gene: 6. From germline, CDR1 is SQVTM and CDR2 ANQGSEA. Every donor provided one heparinised blood draw, which averaged about 120 mL. Sequencing targeted expressed TCRB transcripts, as all isolated RNA had been reverse transcribed. Each sample of naive, central memory or regulatory T cells had, on average, about 3.57 million reads. Some clones are missing from TCRdb's copy, which holds only in-frame ones; the method was immunoSEQ multiplex PCR. The sample contains about 220,000 clones, about a tenth of which appear only once.

The source material was central memory CD4+ T cells from blood. The origin of this receptor is a man in his late teens or twenties in good health. The chain carries TRBV29-1 and TRBJ1-1, with 9 bases aligning to TRBD1. Here the CDR3 DNA reads TGCAGCGTTCAGGGGACAGGGTATACTGAAGCTTTCTTT. Translation gives CSVQGTGYTEAFF.